Reported below is one T cell receptor (beta chain). The data derive from a study of synovial regulatory T cells in juvenile arthritis. There are 14 residues in the CDR3. No DNA was logged. The germline V gene has CDR1 SGHAT and CDR2 FQDESV (reference sequence). Using immunoSEQ multiplex PCR, the repertoire was profiled, and TCRdb retains in-frame clones only, with some absent. This specimen shows 7,500 to 10,000 clones; the ten leading clones hold approximately 0.35%. The sequenced sample was Treg cells from blood. As for subset: remaining (HLA-DR-negative) circulating blood Treg cells. The chain employs TRBV11-1 and TRBJ2-7; lacking DNA, the TRBD2 call made by TCRdb goes unchecked. The sequence derives from a donor aged 2-30 years with juvenile idiopathic arthritis. The CDR3 sequence is CASSLVQRGIEQYF.